Listed below are T cell receptor beta chains from one sample, sequenced in a study of blood T cell repertoires in COVID-19. Assay: immunoSEQ multiplex PCR; the TCRdb copy retains only in-frame clones and omits some. The table shows 130,000 or so clones, with almost 70% occurring only once. What was sequenced was peripheral blood. The source of these receptors is a woman in her sixties or seventies with acute or convalescent COVID-19. Both conserved end residues are part of each CDR3. The order of the fields is clone size, V gene, D gene, J gene, CDR3 DNA, CDR3 protein. A D gene is named only where the DNA matches it firmly. Expanded clones are given a class, and other clones once, few, many or no size at all.

NA	TRBV7-9	NA	TRBJ2-3	TGTGCCAGCAGCTTACCCCCTATTCAAGATACGCAGTATTTT	CASSLPPIQDTQYF
NA	TRBV9	NA	TRBJ2-3	TGTGCCAGCAGCGTAGCAGGGCTCGGGAGCACAGATACGCAGTATTTT	CASSVAGLGSTDTQYF
NA	TRBV5-8	TRBD1	TRBJ1-5	TGTGCCAGCAGCCCCGGACAGGGCAATCAGCCCCAGCATTTT	CASSPGQGNQPQHF
few	TRBV6-5	NA	TRBJ2-3	TGTGCCAGCAGTTACTATGGCTCGTCCAGCACAGATACGCAGTATTTT	CASSYYGSSSTDTQYF
NA	TRBV19	TRBD2	TRBJ2-7	TGTGCCCGGAGCGGGAGTGCTTACGAGCAGTACTTC	CARSGSAYEQYF
once	TRBV9	TRBD2	TRBJ2-7	TGTGCCAGCAGCGCGGGACTAGCGGGTTACGAGCAGTACTTC	CASSAGLAGYEQYF
few	TRBV5-1	NA	TRBJ1-1	TGCGCCAGCAGTCAGACAGGTTTTAGCATGAACACTGAAGCTTTCTTT	CASSQTGFSMNTEAFF
few	TRBV6-1	NA	TRBJ1-2	TGTGCCAGCAGTGACCAGTCCATTAACTATGGCTACACCTTC	CASSDQSINYGYTF
NA	TRBV28	TRBD2	TRBJ2-1	TGTGCCAGCAGTATGACTAGCGGGAATTACAATGAGCAGTTCTTC	CASSMTSGNYNEQFF
NA	TRBV28	TRBD2	TRBJ2-1	TGTGCCAGCAGCCTTAGCGGGATCGACTACAATGAGCAGTTCTTC	CASSLSGIDYNEQFF
few	TRBV7-9	NA	TRBJ2-7	TGTGCCAGCAGCAGTCTCCAGGAGCAGTACTTC	CASSSLQEQYF
NA	TRBV4-2	TRBD1	TRBJ1-5	TGTGCCAGCAGCCCCCGGACAGGGGGCAATTTTCTGCGGGATAGCAATCAGCCCCAGCATTTT	CASSPRTGGNFLRDSNQPQHF
NA	TRBV28	NA	TRBJ1-2	TGTGCCAGCAGTCGGTATAGAACTAACTATGGCTACACCTTC	CASSRYRTNYGYTF
NA	TRBV7-2	NA	TRBJ1-1	TGTGCCAGCAGGCTACGGGGGGGACCTAACACTGAAGCTTTCTTT	CASRLRGGPNTEAFF
NA	TRBV5-1	TRBD1	TRBJ2-7	TGCGCCAGCAGCCCACGGACAGGGGTATTAGCCGAGCAGTACTTC	CASSPRTGVLAEQYF
NA	TRBV28	TRBD1	TRBJ2-3	TGTGCCACCAGGGACAGGGGGATGGATACGCAGTATTTT	CATRDRGMDTQYF
few	TRBV7-2	NA	TRBJ1-1	TGTGCCAGCAGCTTAGGTGCGGAGAACACTGAAGCTTTCTTT	CASSLGAENTEAFF
NA	TRBV27	TRBD2	TRBJ2-5	TGTGCCAGCAGGGGACTAGCGGGGGAGCGGGAGACCCAGTACTTC	CASRGLAGERETQYF
NA	TRBV3-1/TRBV3-2	NA	TRBJ2-1	TGTGCCAGCAGCCCCCGAAGGGTAGGGGCAGAGCAGTTCTTC	CASSPRRVGAEQFF
few	TRBV4-1	TRBD1	TRBJ2-5	TGCGCCAGCAGCCAAGCTACAGGGGGCGCGGAGACCCAGTACTTC	CASSQATGGAETQYF
few	TRBV19	TRBD1	TRBJ2-1	TGTGCCAGTAGTATAGGACCGGGACAGGGGGGATACAATGAGCAGTTCTTC	CASSIGPGQGGYNEQFF
NA	TRBV27	NA	TRBJ2-1	TGTGCCAGCAGTTTATCGTTCTCGACAGTCTCCTACAATGAGCAGTTCTTC	CASSLSFSTVSYNEQFF
NA	TRBV3-1/TRBV3-2	NA	TRBJ2-3	TGTGCCAGCAGCCACAGGACAAAGACAGATACGCAGTATTTT	CASSHRTKTDTQYF
NA	TRBV5-1	NA	TRBJ1-5	TGCGCCAGCAGCTTGGCCCAGGGCGGTCAGCCCCAGCATTTT	CASSLAQGGQPQHF
NA	TRBV5-5	NA	TRBJ1-3	TGTGCCAGCAGCCGACAAGGAAGCTCTGGAAACACCATATATTTT	CASSRQGSSGNTIYF
NA	TRBV6-5	NA	TRBJ2-7	TGTGCCAGCAGTCAGACAGCCTCCTACGAGCAGTACTTC	CASSQTASYEQYF
few	TRBV7-2	NA	TRBJ1-5	TGTGCCAGCAGAATTGACGGGTATAGCAATCAGCCCCAGCATTTT	CASRIDGYSNQPQHF
NA	TRBV9	NA	TRBJ2-3	TGTGCCAGCAGCGTAGGGAGTAGCGTAAGCACAGATACGCAGTATTTT	CASSVGSSVSTDTQYF
NA	TRBV25-1	NA	TRBJ2-2	TGTGCCAGCAGTATATCACAAGGGGGTGGCGGGGAGCTGTTTTTT	CASSISQGGGGELFF
NA	TRBV6-6	NA	TRBJ2-3	TGTGCCAGCAGTCCCCGGGACACCACAGATACGCAGTATTTT	CASSPRDTTDTQYF
NA	TRBV12-3/TRBV12-4	NA	TRBJ1-5	TGTGCCAGCAGCGTTCCCCCGGGGGAGCCCCAGCATTTT	CASSVPPGEPQHF
NA	TRBV29-1	TRBD1	TRBJ2-3	TGCAGCGCCAAGATTGGGACAGGGGGCCCAGATACGCAGTATTTT	CSAKIGTGGPDTQYF
NA	TRBV6-2/TRBV6-3	NA	TRBJ2-1	TGTGCCAGCAGTTACGAACCGCGCGGGCAGCAGTTCTTC	CASSYEPRGQQFF
NA	TRBV27	TRBD1	TRBJ2-7	TGTGTCAGCAGCCGGGGGACAGGGACCCTTTACGAGCAGTACTTC	CVSSRGTGTLYEQYF
NA	TRBV11-3	NA	TRBJ1-1	TGTGCCAGCAGCTTAGGGGCCGGGAGGAACACTGAAGCTTTCTTT	CASSLGAGRNTEAFF
NA	TRBV2	NA	TRBJ2-5	TGTGCCAGCAGTGAACAGGGCGGAGAGACCCAGTACTTC	CASSEQGGETQYF
NA	TRBV18	NA	TRBJ1-6	TGTGCCAGCTCACTAGGCGGTAGCTCCTATAATTCACCCCTCCACTTT	CASSLGGSSYNSPLHF
NA	TRBV12-3/TRBV12-4	NA	TRBJ1-2	TGTGCCAGCAGTCCCCAGGCCTATGGCTACACCTTC	CASSPQAYGYTF
NA	TRBV7-2	TRBD1	TRBJ1-1	TGTGCCAGCAGCCCCCACAGGGGAGGCACTGAAGCTTTCTTT	CASSPHRGGTEAFF
NA	TRBV6-5	NA	TRBJ2-7	TGTGCCAGCACCCCCGGGGGAGAGCAGTACTTC	CASTPGGEQYF
NA	TRBV6-6	TRBD1	TRBJ2-1	TGTGCCAGCAGTTACAGACAGGGCTGGGACTACAATGAGCAGTTCTTC	CASSYRQGWDYNEQFF
NA	TRBV10-3	NA	TRBJ2-5	TGTGCCATCAGCATTCAGGGAGGCCAAGAGACCCAGTACTTC	CAISIQGGQETQYF
NA	TRBV25-1	NA	TRBJ2-3	TGTGCCAGCACAGACTCCAGCCTTAGCACAGATACGCAGTATTTT	CASTDSSLSTDTQYF
NA	TRBV5-4	NA	TRBJ2-2	TGTGCCAGCAGCTTGGGACAGCCCGGGGAGCTGTTTTTT	CASSLGQPGELFF
NA	TRBV7-2	TRBD2	TRBJ2-1	TGTGCCAGCAGCTTTCAGCGGGGTGCCTACAATGAGCAGTTCTTC	CASSFQRGAYNEQFF